A single sample gave rise to the 15 T cell receptor beta chains below, sequenced in a study of blood T cell repertoires in COVID-19. This table comes from immunoSEQ multiplex PCR, and its TCRdb copy is limited to in-frame clones, with some not included. The sample includes 250,000 or so clones, 85% to 90% of them seen just once. The sample was peripheral blood. These receptors all come from an older woman with COVID-19, enrolled during active disease.

The V call is TRBV19, the J call TRBJ2-7, with D perhaps matching TRBD1 (5 bases). Germline assignment: CDR1 LNHDA and CDR2 SQIVND (reference sequence). V dropped 4 bases and J dropped 3 bases, with 10 bases sitting between them. This CDR3 is 13 amino acids long. The CDR3 region has the DNA TGTGCCAGTAGTACACAGGTTTACTACGAGCAGTACTTC. This translates into CASSTQVYYEQYF.

The chain uses TRBV6-5 and TRBJ2-5; no definite D call. V was pared by 6 bases and J by 5 bases, with 10 bases between. CDR1 and CDR2 (germline): MNHEY, SVGAGI. CDR3 length equals 12 residues. CDR3 DNA sequence: TGTGCCAGCAGCAAAGGAGCCGAGACCCAGTACTTC. Translation gives CASSKGAETQYF.

CDR3 residues: CASSPPGQGGQPQHF. The CDR3 DNA reads TGTGCCAGCAGCCCACCGGGACAGGGGGGACAGCCCCAGCATTTT. The chain joins TRBV3-1 (or the pseudogene TRBV3-2) to TRBJ1-5, with 11 bases that match TRBD1. The CDR3 contains 15 residues. With V trimmed by 4 bases and J by 7 bases, 6 bases remained unmatched. From germline, CDR1 is LGHDT and CDR2 YNNKEL (reference sequence).

Only one count was recorded for this clone. V and J are TRBV6-5 and TRBJ1-2; the D is unclear. This CDR3 has 15 residues. V lost 0 bases and J lost 4, with 12 bases in between. Germline V gene lookup returns CDR1 MNHEY and CDR2 SVGAGI. As DNA, the CDR3 is TGTGCCAGCAGTTACTCGCCTGCTGGCAGCTATGGCTACACCTTC. This codes for CASSYSPAGSYGYTF.

This chain links TRBV5-6 with TRBJ2-6; TRBD1 aligns across 8 bases. Germline V lookup: CDR1 SGHDT, CDR2 YYEEEE. This CDR3 region has 18 residues. After removal of 4 bases from V and 0 bases from J, the junction contained 9 bases not matched to a gene. CDR3 protein: CASSKGQGAVSGANVLTF. CDR3 in DNA: TGTGCCAGCAGCAAAGGACAGGGTGCAGTCTCTGGGGCCAACGTCCTGACTTTC.

J is TRBJ1-1 and V is TRBV6-2 or TRBV6-3; D not resolved. The CDR3 covers 16 residues. Trimming shortened V by 5 bases and J by 0 bases, and 16 bases separated the two germline ends. CDR1 and CDR2 from the germline V gene are MNHEY and SVGEGT. DNA for the CDR3: TGTGCCAGCAGTGCATCCGGAGGCGTCATGAACACTGAAGCTTTCTTT. It encodes CASSASGGVMNTEAFF.

This chain links TRBV19 with TRBJ1-5, with D possibly being TRBD1 (6 bases). CDR1 and CDR2 (germline): LNHDA, SQIVND (reference sequence). The CDR3 has 13 amino acids. Trimming pared 5 bases from V and 7 bases from J, leaving 12 bases between. The CDR3 region has the DNA TGTGCCAGTAGTTCGGGGAGGGGGCAGCCCCAGCATTTT. Protein: CASSSGRGQPQHF.

The chain is built from TRBV7-3 and TRBJ2-2; D may be TRBD1 (6 bases). This CDR3 contains 16 residues. V lost 1 base and J 1 base, leaving 10 bases between the germline ends. The germline gives CDR1 SGHTA, CDR2 FQGTGA. CDR3 protein: CASSLNPQGNTGELFF. CDR3 sequence (DNA): TGTGCCAGCAGCTTAAACCCACAGGGGAACACCGGGGAGCTGTTTTTT.

The rearrangement links TRBV18 to TRBJ2-7; unclear D gene. The V gene lost 4 bases and the J gene lost 7 bases, with 17 bases spanning the gap. Germline values: CDR1 KGHSH, CDR2 LQKENI. This CDR3 is built from 14 residues. The CDR3 reads CASSHQSLTREQYF. The CDR3 coding sequence is TGTGCCAGCTCACACCAGTCCCTGACGAGGGAGCAGTACTTC.

The chain uses TRBV9 and TRBJ1-3; D might be TRBD1 (5 bases). The germline V and J ends were trimmed by 3 bases and 4 bases, with 17 bases remaining between them. Per germline, CDR1 SGDLS and CDR2 YYNGEE. The CDR3 loop spans 16 amino acids. Here the CDR3 reads CASSATLGGFGNTIYF. The CDR3 nucleotides are TGTGCCAGCAGCGCAACCCTGGGGGGTTTCGGAAACACCATATATTTT.

This chain joins TRBV19 and TRBJ2-7; weak D call: TRBD1 (5 bases). Per germline, CDR1 LNHDA and CDR2 SQIVND (reference sequence). The CDR3 is 11 residues long. Trimming pared 8 bases from V and 1 base from J, leaving 6 bases between. The CDR3 reads CASAGSYEQYF. DNA of the CDR3: TGTGCCAGTGCAGGGTCCTACGAGCAGTACTTC. The entire variable domain, with the rest obtained from reference TRBV19 and TRBJ2-7, is as follows: DGGITQSPKYLFRKEGQNVTLSCEQNLNHDAMYWYRQDPGQGLRLIYYSQIVNDFQKGDIAEGYSVSREKKESFPLTVTSAQKNPTAFYLCASAGSYEQYFGPGTRLTVT.

This clone was seen just once. V usage is TRBV11-2 and J usage is TRBJ1-1; the D is unclear. The CDR3 has 15 amino acids. Germline CDR1 and CDR2: SGHAT and FQNNGV. The germline V and J ends were trimmed by 5 bases and 7 bases, with 20 bases remaining between them. The CDR3 sequence: CASSTKVRGPLEAFF. The CDR3 nucleotides are TGTGCCAGCAGCACCAAGGTACGGGGTCCCCTTGAAGCTTTCTTT.

The rearrangement uses TRBV6-2 or TRBV6-3 and TRBJ2-5, with 12 bases aligning to TRBD2. V shed 2 bases, J shed 12 bases, and the junction held 7 bases outside the gene matches. The germline CDR1 and CDR2 sequences are MNHEY and SVGEGT. This CDR3 is built from 14 residues. CDR3 region: CASSYPTSGGHKYF. Written as DNA, the CDR3 is TGTGCCAGCAGTTACCCGACTAGCGGGGGACATAAGTACTTC.

The V gene is TRBV6-2 or TRBV6-3, the J gene TRBJ1-5, with D perhaps matching TRBD1 (5 bases). This CDR3 is built from 14 residues. Trimming removed 2 bases at V and 3 bases at J, with 8 bases between. Germline V lookup: CDR1 MNHEY, CDR2 SVGEGT. In nucleotides, the CDR3 is TGTGCCAGCAGTTACGCAGGGATCAATCAGCCCCAGCATTTT. It yields the protein CASSYAGINQPQHF.

V usage is TRBV18 and J usage is TRBJ1-6; 9 bases align to TRBD1. Germline values: CDR1 KGHSH, CDR2 LQKENI. The CDR3 is 17 residues long. Trimming removed 5 bases from V and 6 bases from J; junction bases left unmatched: 11. CDR3 nucleotide sequence: TGTGCCAGCTCAGCAGGACAGGGGACAGACCTTAATTCACCCCTCCACTTT. Encoded protein: CASSAGQGTDLNSPLHF.